The clone carrying this TCR beta chain was observed a few times. Amplification yielded TCR beta CDR3 regions, with RNA transcripts as the source. First-round RT-PCR of the TCR CDR3 relied on the HTBI primer set. TCRdb reanalysed the multiplex PCR reads using MiXCR and keeps one entry per CDR3 protein. Among approximately 610,000 distinct CDR3 sequences listed, roughly 14% were seen once. The data originate from a study of T cells in Graves' hyperthyroidism and ophthalmopathy. Study-wide context: Upon initial diagnosis and before any treatment, peripheral blood was collected.

Germline V gives CDR1 MNHEY, CDR2 SVGAGI. The V gene end was trimmed by 2 bases and the J gene end by 5 bases; junction bases not matched to a gene: 3. The CDR3 runs 14 residues. Enrolled ophthalmopathy patients presented with a Clinical Activity Score of at least 3, a NOSPECS grade of at least 4, and disease duration under 3 months. Fresh 10 ml peripheral blood yielded PBMCs. This chain uses TRBV6-5 with TRBJ1-1, with 9 bases identical to TRBD1. The sequence was obtained from a woman aged 40 to 50 with Graves' ophthalmopathy. The sample comprised blood. This chain's CDR3 is CASSYHRGRTEAFF. In nucleotides, the CDR3 is TGTGCCAGCAGTTACCACAGGGGGCGAACTGAAGCTTTCTTT.